The 21 T cell receptor beta chains below all came from one sample that was sequenced in a study of blood T cell repertoires in COVID-19. This table comes from immunoSEQ multiplex PCR, and its TCRdb copy is limited to in-frame clones, with some not included. The sample carries 150,000 to 200,000 clones, approximately 87% recorded once. Material: peripheral blood. The receptors originated from a man aged 35 to 55 with active or convalescent COVID-19.

The rearrangement joins TRBV6-5 to TRBJ1-1; 8 nucleotides line up with TRBD1. CDR1 is MNHEY and CDR2 is SVGAGI in the germline V gene. V trimming: 4 bases; J trimming: 1 base; junction bases outside the gene matches: 5. CDR3 length: 15 residues. The CDR3, as DNA: TGTGCCAGCAGTTTTCCGGGGACAGGGAACACTGAAGCTTTCTTT. Protein sequence: CASSFPGTGNTEAFF.

The J gene is TRBJ2-1, the V gene TRBV5-6; TRBD1 is a possible D gene (6 bases). This CDR3 is built from 15 residues. Germline V lookup: CDR1 SGHDT, CDR2 YYEEEE. The V and J ends lost 4 bases and 0 bases respectively, with 11 bases between them. The CDR3, as DNA: TGTGCCAGCAGCGAACAGGGTCACTCCTACAATGAGCAGTTCTTC. Protein product: CASSEQGHSYNEQFF.

The chain recombines TRBV15 with TRBJ2-1, with 9 bases matching TRBD1. The V gene's germline CDR1 is LNHNV and CDR2 YYDKDF (reference sequence). The CDR3 has 15 residues. J was trimmed by 8 bases and V by 4 bases; bases with no gene match: 9. The CDR3 sequence is CATSMPGQGRYEQFF. In DNA, the CDR3 is TGTGCCACCAGCATGCCGGGACAGGGCCGATATGAGCAGTTCTTC.

This clone was seen just once. The CDR3 protein is CASSLSGGAYYEQYF. The CDR3 bases are TGTGCCAGCAGTTTATCGGGAGGCGCGTACTACGAGCAGTACTTC. The chain is built from TRBV28 and TRBJ2-7; 7 nucleotides agree with TRBD2. V lost 1 base to trimming and J lost 3 bases; unmatched junction nucleotides: 6. The germline gives CDR1 MDHEN, CDR2 SYDVKM. The CDR3 runs 15 residues.

V gene TRBV19 combines with J gene TRBJ2-2; D might be TRBD1 (5 bases). This CDR3 comprises 16 residues. Trimming removed 4 bases at V and 6 bases at J, with 18 bases between. Per germline, CDR1 LNHDA and CDR2 SQIVND (reference sequence). CDR3 region: CASSNATVVFAGELFF. The CDR3 bases are TGTGCCAGTAGTAATGCGACAGTGGTGTTTGCCGGGGAGCTGTTTTTT.

CDR3 DNA sequence: TGTGCCAGCAGTCGGGGACAGCTCTATGGCTACACCTTC. Translating gives CASSRGQLYGYTF. The V call is TRBV28, the J call TRBJ1-2; 7 bases match TRBD1. The V gene's germline CDR1 is MDHEN and CDR2 SYDVKM. The J segment lost 4 bases and the V segment lost 5 bases, leaving 4 bases of the junction unmatched. The CDR3 is 13 amino acids.

Note on this clone: The junction does not match germline at one end; this may be a read error. The chain uses TRBV11-2 and TRBJ2-5, with 7 bases aligning to TRBD2. Germline-derived CDR1 and CDR2 are SGHAT and FQNNGV. This CDR3 is built from 14 residues. In nucleotides, the CDR3 is TGTGCCAGCAGATTAGCCCTGGGAGGGGAGACCCAGTACTTC. This codes for CASRLALGGETQYF.

The chain uses TRBV27 and TRBJ2-7, with 8 positions matching TRBD2. From germline, CDR1 is MNHEY and CDR2 SMNVEV (reference sequence). The ends lost 4 bases at V and 10 bases at J; junction bases unmatched: 9. The CDR3 runs 13 residues. As DNA, the CDR3 is TGTGCCAGCAGTTCCGGGACTAGTATATCCCAGTACTTC. It is translated as CASSSGTSISQYF.

The chain combines TRBV6-2 or TRBV6-3 with TRBJ2-2; D is undetermined. The CDR3 extends over 14 amino acids. The germline CDR1 and CDR2 sequences are MNHEY and SVGEGT. Trimming cost V 7 bases and J 6 bases, with 15 bases left between them. The CDR3 region has the DNA TGTGCCAGCACCCCCCACGCGACTGCCGGGGAGCTGTTTTTT. Encoded protein: CASTPHATAGELFF.

Regarding this clone: The same CDR3 arises from other DNA sequences in this sample as well. This chain connects TRBV9 to TRBJ1-6, with unresolved D. Deletions cut 2 bases from V and 0 bases from J, with 3 bases between. This CDR3 has 14 amino acids. From germline, CDR1 is SGDLS and CDR2 YYNGEE. The CDR3 bases are TGTGCCAGCAGCGTGAGCTCCTATAATTCACCCCTCCACTTT. This gives the protein CASSVSSYNSPLHF.

The chain has TRBV7-9 and TRBJ2-1; D ambiguous. V gave up 4 bases and J gave up 6 bases, with 19 bases separating them. The CDR3 runs to 16 residues. Germline lookup yields CDR1 SEHNR and CDR2 FQNEAQ (reference sequence). The CDR3 reads CASSSTGYRVGNEQFF. CDR3 nucleotide sequence: TGTGCCAGCAGCTCGACCGGGTACCGGGTGGGCAATGAGCAGTTCTTC.

V is TRBV19 and J is TRBJ1-5, with 7 bases matching TRBD1. Trimming cost V 1 base and J 4 bases; bases outside gene matches: 10. Germline assignment: CDR1 LNHDA and CDR2 SQIVND (reference sequence). The CDR3 runs 17 residues. The DNA for the CDR3 is TGTGCCAGTAGTATAGTCGATTACGGCAGGGGGAATCAGCCCCAGCATTTT. Encoded protein: CASSIVDYGRGNQPQHF.

The rearrangement joins TRBV5-6 to TRBJ1-5; unclear D gene. CDR1 is SGHDT and CDR2 is YYEEEE in the germline V gene. The V end lost 1 base, the J end lost 7 bases, and 15 bases lay between the germline ends. The CDR3 length is 15 residues. As DNA, the CDR3 is TGTGCCAGCAGCTTGTTATCTCGGGGTGGACAGCCCCAGCATTTT. It is translated as CASSLLSRGGQPQHF.

V usage is TRBV5-4 and J usage is TRBJ2-1; possibly TRBD2 for D (6 bases). The CDR3 runs 16 residues. CDR1 is SGHNT and CDR2 is YYREEE in the germline V gene (reference sequence). The ends were cut back, 5 bases at V and 0 bases at J, with 15 bases in the middle. The CDR3 here is CASSSRDGSSYNEQFF. The CDR3 DNA reads TGTGCCAGCAGTTCCCGGGACGGGAGCTCCTACAATGAGCAGTTCTTC.

The chain recombines TRBV11-2 with TRBJ2-1; 7 bases are shared with TRBD2. The V gene end was trimmed by 4 bases and the J gene end by 6 bases; junction bases not matched to a gene: 9. CDR1 is SGHAT and CDR2 is FQNNGV in the germline V gene. The CDR3 length is 15 residues. The CDR3 is CASSSPPGGLNEQFF. In DNA form, the CDR3 reads TGTGCCAGCAGCTCCCCCCCGGGGGGACTCAATGAGCAGTTCTTC. The whole variable domain, remainder taken from reference TRBV11-2 and TRBJ2-1, is EAGVAQSPRYKIIEKRQSVAFWCNPISGHATLYWYQQILGQGPKLLIQFQNNGVVDDSQLPKDRFSAERLKGVDSTLKIQPAKLEDSAVYLCASSSPPGGLNEQFFGPGTRLTVL.

The chain uses TRBV19 and TRBJ1-1; D perhaps matches TRBD1 (5 bases). Germline assignment: CDR1 LNHDA and CDR2 SQIVND (reference sequence). Trimming pared 1 base from V and 0 bases from J, leaving 6 bases between. CDR3 length equals 14 residues. The CDR3 region has the DNA TGTGCCAGTAGTATAGGGACAATGAACACTGAAGCTTTCTTT. This codes for CASSIGTMNTEAFF.

This chain joins TRBV30 and TRBJ1-1; 9 positions match TRBD1. V was pared by 4 bases and J by 5 bases, with 11 bases of the junction left unmatched. This CDR3 is built from 15 residues. Germline-derived CDR1 and CDR2 are GTSNPN and SVGIG (reference sequence). The CDR3 is CAWTQIGTGSTEAFF. DNA of the CDR3: TGTGCCTGGACCCAAATCGGGACAGGGTCGACTGAAGCTTTCTTT.

This chain connects TRBV2 to TRBJ2-6, with TRBD1 matching over 8 bases. The germline CDR1 and CDR2 sequences are SNHLY and FYNNEI. The CDR3 runs 15 residues. With V trimmed by 7 bases and J by 4 bases, 6 bases remained unmatched. This CDR3 is CASNFRGPGANVLTF. The DNA for the CDR3 is TGTGCCAGCAACTTCAGGGGGCCAGGGGCCAACGTCCTGACTTTC.

This chain links TRBV5-6 with TRBJ2-7, with a tentative D call TRBD1 (5 bases). CDR1 SGHDT and CDR2 YYEEEE come from the germline V gene. Trimming left V 4 bases short and J 11 bases short, with 25 bases between. The CDR3 is 15 amino acids. The CDR3 DNA reads TGTGCCAGCAGCCATAAACAGGCCCCTCTGAAAAGTGAGTACTTC. It translates to CASSHKQAPLKSEYF.

Of note for this clone: A read error may produce the germline difference seen at one junction end. The chain combines TRBV7-7 with TRBJ2-2; unclear D gene. The CDR3 is 14 amino acids. Per germline, CDR1 SSHAT and CDR2 FNYEAQ (reference sequence). The CDR3, as DNA: TGTGCTAGCAGCTTTGAGAGAGGCACCGGGGAGCTGTTTTTT. This translates into CASSFERGTGELFF.

This chain joins TRBV7-9 and TRBJ1-4; D gene unclear. Trimming stripped 5 bases from V and 0 bases from J, with 10 bases between. The length of the CDR3 is 15 residues. Germline CDR1 reads SEHNR; CDR2 reads FQNEAQ (reference sequence). The CDR3 DNA sequence: TGTGCCAGCAGCCCGCTAGAAACAACTAATGAAAAACTGTTTTTT. This gives the protein CASSPLETTNEKLFF.